These 27 T cell receptor beta chains came from one sample sequenced in a study of tumor-infiltrating lymphocytes in localized non-small cell lung cancer. Sequenced by immunoSEQ multiplex PCR; TCRdb stores in-frame clones only, minus some. This sample yields roughly 11,000 clones, of which around 83% are seen a single time; about 7.9% belongs to the top ten. Sequencing used lung tumor tissue. Receptor source: a human donor with non-small cell lung cancer.

The chain employs TRBV11-3 and TRBJ2-2, with 11 bases fitting TRBD2. Germline CDR1 SGHNT, CDR2 YENEEA. V was pared by 1 base and J by 4 bases, with 2 bases of the junction left unmatched. There are 16 residues in the CDR3. This CDR3 reads CASSLGLAGTTGELFF. CDR3 in DNA: TGTGCCAGCAGCTTAGGACTAGCGGGAACCACCGGGGAGCTGTTTTTT. The whole variable domain, remainder taken from reference TRBV11-3 and TRBJ2-2, is EAGVVQSPRYKIIEKKQPVAFWCNPISGHNTLYWYLQNLGQGPELLIRYENEEAVDDSQLPKDRFSAERLKGVDSTLKIQPAELGDSAVYLCASSLGLAGTTGELFFGEGSRLTVL.

This chain uses TRBV5-6 with TRBJ1-5; D remains unclear. The ends were cut back, 6 bases at V and 2 bases at J, with 6 bases in the middle. The CDR3 consists of 12 residues. Germline CDR1 and CDR2: SGHDT and YYEEEE. The CDR3 spells CASTQGNQPQHF. DNA for the CDR3: TGTGCCAGCACCCAGGGCAATCAGCCCCAGCATTTT.

This chain connects TRBV7-3 to TRBJ2-2; no clear D. The germline V gene encodes CDR1 SGHTA and CDR2 FQGTGA. Between the trimmed V and J ends, which lost 4 bases and 4 bases, there was a span of 13 bases. CDR3 length: 15 amino acids. The CDR3 loop is CASSSTSRGTGELFF. CDR3 nucleotides: TGTGCCAGCAGCTCCACGTCTAGAGGCACCGGGGAGCTGTTTTTT.

This chain links TRBV7-3 with TRBJ2-2; D is unclear. This CDR3 is built from 14 residues. Germline CDR1 SGHTA, CDR2 FQGTGA. The ends were cut back, 1 base at V and 5 bases at J, with 8 bases in the middle. CDR3 sequence reads: CASSLRTMTGELFF. The DNA for the CDR3 is TGTGCCAGCAGCTTAAGAACGATGACCGGGGAGCTGTTTTTT.

V usage is TRBV7-6 and J usage is TRBJ2-7; D unclear. Germline CDR1 is SGHVS and CDR2 is FNYEAQ. This CDR3 is 12 amino acids long. Trimming left V 5 bases short and J 0 bases short, with 5 bases between. The CDR3 loop reads CASSHRSYEQYF. CDR3 DNA sequence: TGTGCCAGCAGCCACCGCTCCTACGAGCAGTACTTC. Full variable domain (remainder filled in from reference TRBV7-6 and TRBJ2-7): GAGVSQSPRYKVTKRGQDVALRCDPISGHVSLYWYRQALGQGPEFLTYFNYEAQQDKSGLPNDRFSAERPEGSISTLTIQRTEQRDSAMYRCASSHRSYEQYFGPGTRLTVT.

V gene TRBV7-2 combines with J gene TRBJ2-3; 11 bases align to TRBD2. The CDR3 consists of 16 residues. CDR1 and CDR2 from the germline V gene are SGHTA and FQGNSA. V lost 1 base to trimming and J lost 4 bases; unmatched junction nucleotides: 4. The CDR3 nucleotides read TGTGCCAGCAGCTTAGGTAGACTAGCGGGGCCAGATACGCAGTATTTT. This translates into CASSLGRLAGPDTQYF. The full variable domain, in which reference TRBV7-2 and TRBJ2-3 provide the parts outside the CDR3, is GAGVSQSPSNKVTEKGKDVELRCDPISGHTALYWYRQSLGQGLEFLIYFQGNSAPDKSGLPSDRFSAERTGGSVSTLTIQRTQQEDSAVYLCASSLGRLAGPDTQYFGPGTRLTVL.

V gene TRBV5-6 combines with J gene TRBJ1-3; D gene unclear. The CDR3 contains 14 residues. Germline CDR1 is SGHDT and CDR2 is YYEEEE. V lost 0 bases to trimming and J lost 2 bases, with 6 bases between them. CDR3 residues: CASSLDLTGNTIYF. The CDR3 bases are TGTGCCAGCAGCTTGGACCTCACTGGAAACACCATATATTTT.

V usage is TRBV18 and J usage is TRBJ1-2; D gene uncertain. The CDR3 runs 14 residues. Germline loops: CDR1 KGHSH, CDR2 LQKENI. The ends were cut back, 2 bases at V and 4 bases at J, with 11 bases in the middle. The CDR3 is CASSPAGFFYGYTF. The CDR3 region has the DNA TGTGCCAGCTCACCAGCGGGCTTTTTCTATGGCTACACCTTC.

The J gene is TRBJ1-3, the V gene TRBV4-2; D possibly corresponds to TRBD1 (5 bases). CDR1 LGHNA and CDR2 YNFKEQ come from the germline V gene. The CDR3 runs to 15 residues. V was shortened by 4 bases and J by 4 bases, with 14 bases between the two germline ends. This CDR3 is CASSPLGTYGNTIYF. The CDR3 nucleotides are TGTGCCAGCAGCCCCCTAGGGACCTACGGAAACACCATATATTTT.

This clone was seen just once. The chain employs TRBV4-3 and TRBJ2-7; no definite D call. Germline CDR1 LGHNA, CDR2 YSLEER. The V gene lost 1 base and the J gene lost 3 bases, with 10 bases spanning the gap. The CDR3 runs 14 residues. This CDR3 is CASSQGPGNYEQYF. In DNA, the CDR3 is TGCGCCAGCAGCCAAGGGCCAGGCAACTACGAGCAGTACTTC.

The rearrangement uses TRBV5-1 and TRBJ1-2; 7 bases align to TRBD1. The V segment lost 2 bases and the J segment 8 bases; nucleotides outside the gene matches: 12. CDR3 length equals 15 residues. From germline, CDR1 is SGHRS and CDR2 YFSETQ. CDR3 in amino acids: CASSFDIQGQWGYTF. In DNA form, the CDR3 reads TGCGCCAGCAGCTTTGACATACAGGGGCAGTGGGGCTACACCTTC.

The chain is built from TRBV6-1 and TRBJ1-2; possibly TRBD1 for D (6 bases). Germline V gives CDR1 MNHNS, CDR2 SASEGT. The CDR3 is made up of 15 amino acids. V was shortened by 5 bases and J by 0 bases, with 13 bases between the two germline ends. CDR3 sequence (DNA): TGTGCCAGCAGTAAAGACAGGCCCGCTAACTATGGCTACACCTTC. Its protein product is CASSKDRPANYGYTF.

The J gene is TRBJ2-3, the V gene TRBV18; TRBD2 matches 8 bases. CDR3 length equals 14 residues. Germline V gives CDR1 KGHSH, CDR2 LQKENI. J was trimmed by 4 bases and V by 6 bases; bases with no gene match: 6. Written as DNA, the CDR3 is TGTGCCAGCTCCCAGGCGGGAGGCGCAGATACGCAGTATTTT. It yields the protein CASSQAGGADTQYF.

J is TRBJ1-2 and V is TRBV14, with D possibly TRBD1 on 5 matching bases. The CDR3 has 14 residues. With 0 bases removed from V and 8 bases from J, the gap between germline ends came to 13 bases. CDR1 is SGHDN and CDR2 is FVKESK in the germline V gene. The CDR3 DNA is TGTGCCAGCAGCCAAGAGTTCTGGGGGTCCGGCTACACCTTC. The encoded protein is CASSQEFWGSGYTF.

The chain links TRBV5-1 to TRBJ2-1; D might be TRBD1 (6 bases). CDR1 and CDR2 from the germline V gene are SGHRS and YFSETQ. V lost 4 bases and J 9 bases, leaving 11 bases between the germline ends. The CDR3 has 12 residues. The CDR3 protein is CASSEVGGEQFF. As DNA, the CDR3 is TGCGCCAGCAGCGAGGTAGGGGGTGAGCAGTTCTTC.

This chain connects TRBV5-1 to TRBJ1-1; no clear D gene. The CDR3 runs to 13 residues. Germline values: CDR1 SGHRS, CDR2 YFSETQ. V lost 4 bases to trimming and J lost 4 bases, with 11 bases between them. Written as DNA, the CDR3 is TGCGCCAGCAGCCCCTGGGCAGCCACTGAAGCTTTCTTT. It is translated as CASSPWAATEAFF.

This clone came up a few times. The rearrangement joins TRBV7-2 to TRBJ2-3, with D hard to call. Trimming pared 4 bases from V and 4 bases from J, leaving 18 bases between. CDR1 and CDR2 (germline): SGHTA, FQGNSA. This CDR3 has 16 residues. In nucleotides, the CDR3 is TGTGCCAGCAGCTCAGGTCCCGGCCCTTCTCCAGATACGCAGTATTTT. Translation gives CASSSGPGPSPDTQYF.

This clone has a single count. This chain connects TRBV7-2 to TRBJ1-5; possibly TRBD1 for D (6 bases). Germline assignment: CDR1 SGHTA and CDR2 FQGNSA. The CDR3 loop spans 15 amino acids. V lost 5 bases and J 7 bases, leaving 18 bases between the germline ends. CDR3 protein: CASSAGGGGYQPQHF. The CDR3 nucleotides are TGTGCCAGCAGCGCGGGAGGGGGGGGTTACCAGCCCCAGCATTTT.

The J gene is TRBJ1-1, the V gene TRBV6-6, with D perhaps TRBD1 (6 bases). Trimming removed 6 bases at V and 4 bases at J, with 15 bases between. The CDR3 is 14 residues long. Germline CDR1 and CDR2: MNHNY and SVGAGI (reference sequence). The CDR3 protein is CASSRGGPGTEAFF. The CDR3 bases are TGTGCCAGCAGCCGGGGGGGCCCGGGCACTGAAGCTTTCTTT.

This rearrangement joins TRBV4-1 to TRBJ1-5; D is unresolved. Germline V gene data show CDR1 as MGHRA and CDR2 as YSYEKL. Trimming left V 4 bases short and J 3 bases short, with 13 bases between. The CDR3 sequence is 15 residues long. The CDR3 protein is CASSLRLWDNQPQHF. The CDR3 DNA sequence: TGCGCCAGCAGCCTGCGGTTGTGGGACAATCAGCCCCAGCATTTT.

The CDR3 spells CASRPGQGNTEAFF. In nucleotides, the CDR3 is TGCGCCAGCAGACCAGGACAGGGCAACACTGAAGCTTTCTTT. This sequence joins TRBV5-1 and TRBJ1-1; TRBD1 aligns across 8 bases. This CDR3 has 14 residues. Unmatched junction bases numbered 5, after V lost 5 bases and J lost 2 bases. Looked up from germline, CDR1 is SGHRS and CDR2 is YFSETQ. The full variable domain, in which reference TRBV5-1 and TRBJ1-1 provide the parts outside the CDR3, is KAGVTQTPRYLIKTRGQQVTLSCSPISGHRSVSWYQQTPGQGLQFLFEYFSETQRNKGNFPGRFSGRQFSNSRSEMNVSTLELGDSALYLCASRPGQGNTEAFFGQGTRLTVV.

V gene TRBV6-6 combines with J gene TRBJ2-5, with no clear D. Trimming took off 0 bases at V and 7 bases at J, with 3 bases between the two ends. Per germline, CDR1 MNHNY and CDR2 SVGAGI (reference sequence). The length of the CDR3 is 11 residues. The CDR3 DNA sequence: TGTGCCAGCAGTTACTCCGTGACCCAGTACTTC. Translated: CASSYSVTQYF.

The V gene is TRBV9, the J gene TRBJ2-3; 12 bases align to TRBD2. Germline V CDR1 and CDR2: SGDLS, YYNGEE. V dropped 2 bases and J dropped 2; count of bases not matched to a gene: 3. The CDR3 spans 16 residues. Here the CDR3 DNA reads TGTGCCAGCAGCGTCGGACTAGCGGGACCCACAGATACGCAGTATTTT. It translates to CASSVGLAGPTDTQYF.

This clone has only a few counts. This sequence joins TRBV30 and TRBJ2-1; D is unclear. Trimming took off 2 bases at V and 9 bases at J, with 14 bases between the two ends. Germline CDR1 GTSNPN, CDR2 SVGIG (reference sequence). This CDR3 has 13 residues. CDR3 in amino acids: CAWSPTFNTEQFF. The CDR3 DNA is TGTGCCTGGAGTCCTACCTTCAATACTGAGCAGTTCTTC. Looking up the rest from reference TRBV30 and TRBJ2-1 gives the full variable domain: SQTIHQWPATLVQPVGSPLSLECTVEGTSNPNLYWYRQAAGRGLQLLFYSVGIGQISSEVPQNLSASRPQDRQFILSSKKLLLSDSGFYLCAWSPTFNTEQFFGPGTRLTVL.

The chain links TRBV9 to TRBJ2-5; no clear D gene. V was cut by 0 bases and J by 5 bases, with 11 bases left in between. The CDR3 covers 14 residues. Germline V gene lookup returns CDR1 SGDLS and CDR2 YYNGEE. CDR3 loop: CASSVEPGMETQYF. The DNA for the CDR3 is TGTGCCAGCAGCGTAGAACCGGGTATGGAGACCCAGTACTTC.

The V call is TRBV6-9, the J call TRBJ1-1; D is ambiguous. Germline lookup yields CDR1 MNHGY and CDR2 SVAAGI. The CDR3 is 11 amino acids. Trimming took 6 bases from V and 4 from J, leaving 6 bases between them. The CDR3 DNA reads TGTGCCAGCAGGGGTATCACTGAAGCTTTCTTT. Translation gives CASRGITEAFF.

The V gene is TRBV10-3, the J gene TRBJ1-2, with D unclear. V gave up 3 bases and J gave up 8 bases, with 16 bases separating them. This CDR3 spans 14 amino acids. Germline CDR1 ENHRY, CDR2 SYGVKD. In nucleotides, the CDR3 is TGTGCCATCAGTGATCTACCGAGCATGGGCGGCTACACCTTC. The encoded protein is CAISDLPSMGGYTF.